The clone carrying this TCR beta chain was found many times. Its antigen is unknown. TCRdb independently ran MiXCR on the reads; one entry per CDR3 protein. The sample has about 830,000 distinct CDR3 sequences, approximately 30% seen once; the top ten hold under 15%. This sample stems from a study of T cell repertoires in cytomegalovirus infection. Findings and caveats of the study: In two of eight donors, the top clonotype was HLA-C-restricted CMV-specific. Carriage of CMV together with the relevant HLA was identifiable through cumulative public TCR beta family frequency.

V lost 2 bases to trimming and J lost 8 bases, with 12 bases between them. The CDR3 sequence is 14 residues long. CDR1 and CDR2 (germline): MNHEY, SVGEGT. The TCR was taken from a human donor in good health (CMV status not recorded). Some clones in this sample may be carry-over from other donors' samples. The V call is TRBV6-2 or TRBV6-3, the J call TRBJ1-4; D gene uncertain. The sequenced sample was cultured CD8+ T cells from PBMCs, obtained from culture after CMV antigen stimulation. DNA of the CDR3: TGTGCCAGCAGTTACCCGAGGGTAGGGGAAAAACTGTTTTTT. Its translation: CASSYPRVGEKLFF.